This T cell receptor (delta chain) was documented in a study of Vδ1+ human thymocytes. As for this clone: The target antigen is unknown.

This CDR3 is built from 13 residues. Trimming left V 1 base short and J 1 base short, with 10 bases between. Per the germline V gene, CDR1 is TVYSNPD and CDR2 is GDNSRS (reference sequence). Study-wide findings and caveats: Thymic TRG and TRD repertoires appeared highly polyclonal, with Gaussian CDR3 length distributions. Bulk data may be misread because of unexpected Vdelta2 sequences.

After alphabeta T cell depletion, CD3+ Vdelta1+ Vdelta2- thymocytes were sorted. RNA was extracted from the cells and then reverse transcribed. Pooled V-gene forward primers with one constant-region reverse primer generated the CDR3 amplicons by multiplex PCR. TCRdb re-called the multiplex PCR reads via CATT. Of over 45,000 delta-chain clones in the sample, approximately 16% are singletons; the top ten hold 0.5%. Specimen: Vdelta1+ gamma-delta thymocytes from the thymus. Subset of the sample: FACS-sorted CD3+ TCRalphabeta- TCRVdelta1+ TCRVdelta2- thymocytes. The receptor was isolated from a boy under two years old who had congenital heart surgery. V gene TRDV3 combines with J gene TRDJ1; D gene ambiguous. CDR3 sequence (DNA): TGTGCCTTTATACAGAGACTCACCGATAAACTCATCTTT. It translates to CAFIQRLTDKLIF.